This TCR beta chain was found in a study of OX40 agonist ivuxolimab in advanced cancers. Findings and caveats of the study: At doses 0.1 to 3.0 mg/kg, CD4+ and CD8+ clones expanded. Those patients achieving a partial response at 0.1-3.0 mg/kg showed among the lowest clonal expansion.

Produced via immunoSEQ multiplex PCR; TCRdb's table is partial and in-frame only. The sample lists over 45,000 clones; more than 75% were seen once. At cycle 4 day 1, cycle 7 day 1, and baseline, blood was sampled. As concerns this clone: Its antigen is as yet unknown.

Trimming left V 5 bases short and J 0 bases short, with 15 bases between. The CDR3 length is 16 residues. CDR1 SGHVS and CDR2 FQNEAQ come from the germline V gene. This sequence joins TRBV7-8 and TRBJ2-3; tentative D call: TRBD2 (6 bases). Sample: CD4+ or CD8+ T cells sorted from blood, taken in a trial of the OX40 agonist ivuxolimab. The source is an adult with an advanced solid tumor such as melanoma, head and neck, liver or kidney cancer. The CDR3 DNA is TGTGCCAGCAGCCATCACGGCGGGGCTAGCACAGATACGCAGTATTTT. Translation: CASSHHGGASTDTQYF.